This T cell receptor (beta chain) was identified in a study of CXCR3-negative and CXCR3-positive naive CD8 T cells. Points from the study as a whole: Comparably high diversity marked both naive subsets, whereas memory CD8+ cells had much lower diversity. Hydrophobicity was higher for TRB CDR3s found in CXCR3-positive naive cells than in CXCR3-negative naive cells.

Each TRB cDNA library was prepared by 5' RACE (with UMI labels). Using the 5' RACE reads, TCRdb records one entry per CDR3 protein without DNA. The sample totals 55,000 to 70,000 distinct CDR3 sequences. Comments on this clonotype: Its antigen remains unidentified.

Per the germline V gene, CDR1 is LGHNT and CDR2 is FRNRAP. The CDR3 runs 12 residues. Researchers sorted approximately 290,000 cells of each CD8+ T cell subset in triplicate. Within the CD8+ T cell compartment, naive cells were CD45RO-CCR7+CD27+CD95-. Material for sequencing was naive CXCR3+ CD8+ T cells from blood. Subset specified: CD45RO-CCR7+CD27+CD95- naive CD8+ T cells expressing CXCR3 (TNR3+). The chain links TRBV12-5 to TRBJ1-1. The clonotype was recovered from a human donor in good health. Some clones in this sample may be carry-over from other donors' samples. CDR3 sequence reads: CASGQWLAEAFF.